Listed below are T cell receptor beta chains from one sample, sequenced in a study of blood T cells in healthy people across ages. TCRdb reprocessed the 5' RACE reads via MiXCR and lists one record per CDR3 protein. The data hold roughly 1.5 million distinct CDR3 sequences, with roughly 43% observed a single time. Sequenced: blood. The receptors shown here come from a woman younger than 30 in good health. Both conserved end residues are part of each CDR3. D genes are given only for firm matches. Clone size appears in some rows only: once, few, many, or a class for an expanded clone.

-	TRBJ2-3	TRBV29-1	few	TGCAGCGTTGAGCCACAGCCCACAGATACGCAGTATTTT	CSVEPQPTDTQYF
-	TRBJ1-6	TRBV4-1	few	TGCGCCAGCAGCCAAGAACCAGGGATGGATAATTCACCCCTCCACTTT	CASSQEPGMDNSPLHF
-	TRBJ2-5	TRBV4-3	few	TGCGCCAGCAGCCAAGATCCGTTCGAACAAGAGACCCAGTACTTC	CASSQDPFEQETQYF
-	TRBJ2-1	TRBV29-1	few	TGCAGTTACCCGGACCCTAATGAGCAGTTCTTC	CSYPDPNEQFF
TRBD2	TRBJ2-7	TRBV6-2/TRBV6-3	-	TGTGCCAGCAGCTACGCTCTAGCGGAGTACGAGCAGTACTTC	CASSYALAEYEQYF
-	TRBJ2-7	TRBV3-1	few	TGTGCCAGCAGCCACAGGGTGGGAACCTACGAGCAGTACTTC	CASSHRVGTYEQYF
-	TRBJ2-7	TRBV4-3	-	TGCGCCAGCAGCCAAGATTTCAGTGACTACGAGCAGTACTTC	CASSQDFSDYEQYF
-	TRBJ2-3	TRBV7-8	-	TGTGCCGGCAGCTTAGGGGCGCACACAGATACGCAGTATTTT	CAGSLGAHTDTQYF
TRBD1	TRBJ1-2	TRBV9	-	TGTGCCAGCAGCAGCGAGGGGGCAGGCCGCCCGAAATCCTATGGCTACACCTTC	CASSSEGAGRPKSYGYTF
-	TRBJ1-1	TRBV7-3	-	TGTGCCAGCAGCCGCGCAGTGAACACTGAAGCTTTCTTT	CASSRAVNTEAFF
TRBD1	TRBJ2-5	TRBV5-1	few	TGCGCCAGCAGCTCGGGGACAGCTGGCGAGACCCAGTACTTC	CASSSGTAGETQYF
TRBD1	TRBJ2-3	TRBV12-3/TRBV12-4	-	TGTGCCAGCAGCCCCACAGGGGCCACAGATACGCAGTATTTT	CASSPTGATDTQYF
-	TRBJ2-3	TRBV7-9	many	TGTGCCAGCAGCTCCACAGGGTTGCGCACAGATACGCAGTATTTT	CASSSTGLRTDTQYF
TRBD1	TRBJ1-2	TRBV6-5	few	TGTGCCAGCAGTTACATAAGACAGGGAGGCTACACCTTC	CASSYIRQGGYTF
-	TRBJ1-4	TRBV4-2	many	TGTGCCAGCAGCCAAGATCTAGGGTTTTCACATGAAAAACTGTTTTTT	CASSQDLGFSHEKLFF
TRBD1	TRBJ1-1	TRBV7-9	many	TGTGCCAGCAGCTTAGCAACAGGGGTCACTGAAGCTTTCTTT	CASSLATGVTEAFF
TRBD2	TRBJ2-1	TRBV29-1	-	TGCAGCGTGTTGCAGGGGGCTAGCGGGAGCTCCTACAATGAGCAGTTCTTC	CSVLQGASGSSYNEQFF
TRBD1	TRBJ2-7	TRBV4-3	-	TGCGCCAGCAGCCGGGACAGGGCCTTAACCTACGAGCAGTACTTC	CASSRDRALTYEQYF
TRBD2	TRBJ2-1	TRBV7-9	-	TGTGCCAGCAGCGCCCCGACTAGCGGGAACTACAATGAGCAGTTCTTC	CASSAPTSGNYNEQFF
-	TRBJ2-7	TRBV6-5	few	TGTGCCAGCAGTTCTCGGGGTTGGAGTTCCTACGAGCAGTACTTC	CASSSRGWSSYEQYF
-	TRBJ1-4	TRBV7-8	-	TGTGCCAGCAGCTTAGATTTGGAGACAACTAATGAAAAACTGTTTTTT	CASSLDLETTNEKLFF
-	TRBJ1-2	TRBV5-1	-	TGCGCCAGCAGCACGGGGGTGTTCGACTATGGCTACACCTTC	CASSTGVFDYGYTF
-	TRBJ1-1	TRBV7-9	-	TGTGCCAGCAGCTTAGCTTCCAGACAGAACACTGAAGCTTTCTTT	CASSLASRQNTEAFF
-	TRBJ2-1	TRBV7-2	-	TGTGCCAGCAGCCCCATAAGCTCCTACAATGAGCAGTTCTTC	CASSPISSYNEQFF
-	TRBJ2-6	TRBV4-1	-	TGCGCCAGCAGCCAAGCTGCTCAGGGGACTGGGGCCAACGTCCTGACTTTC	CASSQAAQGTGANVLTF
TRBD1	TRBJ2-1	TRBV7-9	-	TGTGCCAGCAGTCCCGGGACAGGTCTTTCAAATGAGCAGTTCTTC	CASSPGTGLSNEQFF
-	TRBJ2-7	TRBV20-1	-	TGCAGTGCAGAGAACAGTGTCTACGAGCAGTACTTC	CSAENSVYEQYF
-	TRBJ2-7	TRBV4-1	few	TGCGCCAGCAGCCCTCAAGTTGCCAACCTCGCGGGCGAGCAGTACTTC	CASSPQVANLAGEQYF
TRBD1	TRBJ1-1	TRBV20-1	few	TGCAGTGCTAGACCAGGGGGGGGGAGCACTGAAGCTTTCTTT	CSARPGGGSTEAFF
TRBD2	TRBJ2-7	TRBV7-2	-	TGTGCCAGCAGCTTAATTGCGGGAGGGCCTGAGCAGTACTTC	CASSLIAGGPEQYF
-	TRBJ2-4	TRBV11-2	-	TGTGCCAGCCGCCACATCCAGGGAAATAAAAACATTCAGTACTTC	CASRHIQGNKNIQYF
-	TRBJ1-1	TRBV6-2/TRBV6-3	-	TGTGCCAGCACTCTGGCGGGGGTGGCGAACACTGAAGCTTTCTTT	CASTLAGVANTEAFF
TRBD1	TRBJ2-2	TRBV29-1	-	TGCAGCGCAGGTGGACAGGGCCACACCGGGGAGCTGTTTTTT	CSAGGQGHTGELFF
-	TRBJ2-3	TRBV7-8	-	TGTGCCAGCAGCTTAGATCGCGGGTATAGCACAGATACGCAGTATTTT	CASSLDRGYSTDTQYF
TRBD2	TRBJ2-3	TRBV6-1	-	TGTGCCAGCAGTCCCCGTAGCGGGGGGGGCCGAAGGTACACAGATACGCAGTATTTT	CASSPRSGGGRRYTDTQYF
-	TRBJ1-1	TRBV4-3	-	TGCGCCAGCAGCCAAGATGAGAGCGGGAACACTGAAGCTTTCTTT	CASSQDESGNTEAFF
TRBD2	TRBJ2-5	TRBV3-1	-	TGTGCCAGCAGCCAACGGACTAGCGGGGGCCAAGAGACCCAGTACTTC	CASSQRTSGGQETQYF
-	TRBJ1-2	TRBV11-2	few	TGTGCCAGCAGCTTAAGCTGGGGTGATGGCTACACCTTC	CASSLSWGDGYTF
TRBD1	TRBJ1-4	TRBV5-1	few	TGCGCCAGCAGCAACCCGGGACAGGGCTCTGAAAAACTGTTTTTT	CASSNPGQGSEKLFF
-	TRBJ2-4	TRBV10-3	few	TGTGCCATCAGTGAGTCCATTATAGCCAAAAACATTCAGTACTTC	CAISESIIAKNIQYF
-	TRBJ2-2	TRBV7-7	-	TGTGCTAGCAGCTTCACAGAGGACAGCAGAAACACCGGGGAGCTGTTTTTT	CASSFTEDSRNTGELFF
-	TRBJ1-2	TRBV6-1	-	TGTGCCAGCAGCACACCGGGACGCCCAAACTATGGCTACACCTTC	CASSTPGRPNYGYTF
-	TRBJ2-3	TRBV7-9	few	TGTGCCAGCAGCCCACCCGATATATACACAGATACGCAGTATTTT	CASSPPDIYTDTQYF
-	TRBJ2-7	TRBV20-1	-	TGCAGTGCGACCGGGACGGCTCCTGACGAGCAGTACTTC	CSATGTAPDEQYF
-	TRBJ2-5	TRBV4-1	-	TGCGCCAGCAGCCAAGACCCCAGCGGACAAGAGACCCAGTACTTC	CASSQDPSGQETQYF
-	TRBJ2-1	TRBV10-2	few	TGCGCCAGCAGTGCTGCTAGGGCCCCTGTGGGCAATGAGCAGTTCTTC	CASSAARAPVGNEQFF
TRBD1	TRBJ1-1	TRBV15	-	TGTGCCACCAGCAGATGGACAGGGAACACTGAAGCTTTCTTT	CATSRWTGNTEAFF
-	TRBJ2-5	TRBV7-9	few	TGTGCCAGCAGCATACGGACATGGGGTAGGGAGACCCAGTACTTC	CASSIRTWGRETQYF
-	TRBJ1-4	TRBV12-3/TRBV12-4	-	TGTGCCAGCAGTTTGGGGAGATGCAAGCAAAATGAAAAACTGTTTTTT	CASSLGRCKQNEKLFF
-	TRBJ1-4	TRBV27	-	TGTGCCTGCAGTTTATCGAATGGGGTTAGGTCTAATGAAAAACTGTTTTTT	CACSLSNGVRSNEKLFF
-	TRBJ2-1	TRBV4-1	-	TGCGCCAGCAGCCAAGGGGTGGGACATGAGCAGTTCTTC	CASSQGVGHEQFF
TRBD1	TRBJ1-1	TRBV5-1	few	TGCGCCAGCAGCCCGCAGGGGGGGAAGAGTAAGACTGAAGCTTTCTTT	CASSPQGGKSKTEAFF
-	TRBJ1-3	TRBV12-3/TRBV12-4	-	TGTGCCAGCAGTTTTTTCGAGGGTACGGGAAACACCATATATTTT	CASSFFEGTGNTIYF
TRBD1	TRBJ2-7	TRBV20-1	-	TGCAGTGCTAGAGCGGACAGGGGCGCACACGAGCAGTACTTC	CSARADRGAHEQYF
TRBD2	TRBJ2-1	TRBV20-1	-	TGCAGTGCTGGAGGATTAGCGGGAGGCCGTTACAATGAGCAGTTCTTC	CSAGGLAGGRYNEQFF
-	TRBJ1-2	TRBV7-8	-	TGTGCCAGCAGCTTAGCGCGTGGGGCCTACGTGAAGGGCTACACCTTC	CASSLARGAYVKGYTF
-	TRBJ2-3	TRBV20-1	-	TGCAGTGGGCGCGGGAGCACAGATACGCAGTATTTT	CSGRGSTDTQYF